Below are 17 T cell receptor beta chains sequenced from a single sample in a study of human T cells and chemical hapten exposure. Stated time point: patch test 2, 6 weeks after DPC sensitization. Treatment meaning: therapeutic diphenylcyclopropenone sensitization with weekly scalp DPC. TCRdb re-called the RACE reads through MiXCR, storing one row per CDR3 protein. Altogether 75,000 to 100,000 distinct CDR3 sequences are present, 9.3% being singletons, with the ten largest covering around 2%. Source: whole blood, taken in connection with sensitization to the hapten diphenylcyclopropenone (DPC). The receptor source for this set is a woman between 35 and 50 years old with alopecia areata. Some clones in this sample may be carry-over from other donors' samples.

This clonotype came up many times. This chain links TRBV18 with TRBJ1-2, with D hard to call. The CDR3 contains 15 residues. The V gene lost 3 bases and the J gene lost 4 bases, with 15 bases spanning the gap. Germline values: CDR1 KGHSH, CDR2 LQKENI. The CDR3 region is CASSPEVLPSYGYTF. CDR3 in DNA: TGTGCCAGCTCACCCGAGGTCCTCCCTTCCTATGGCTACACCTTC.

This clonotype was recorded a few times. The J gene is TRBJ2-2, the V gene TRBV6-1; D is perhaps TRBD1 or TRBD2 (5 bases each). The CDR3 runs 13 residues. Trimming removed 2 bases at V and 6 bases at J, with 7 bases between. Germline V CDR1 and CDR2: MNHNS, SASEGT. The DNA of the CDR3 is TGTGCCAGCAGTGAACAGGGAGCCGGGGAGCTGTTTTTT. Translation gives CASSEQGAGELFF.

Comments on this clonotype: One end of the junction fails to match germline, which may point to a read error. V gene TRBV27 combines with J gene TRBJ1-1; the match to TRBD1 covers 7 bases. The CDR3 length is 16 residues. Germline CDR1 MNHEY, CDR2 SMNVEV (reference sequence). The CDR3 region has the DNA TGTGCCAGCAGTTTATTGAAGGGGGCCGTGAATACTGAAGCTTTCTTT. Its translation is CASSLLKGAVNTEAFF.

This clonotype was seen more than once but under ten times. V and J are TRBV6-2 or TRBV6-3 and TRBJ2-1; D may be TRBD2 (8 bases). The ends were cut back, 3 bases at V and 6 bases at J, with 21 bases in the middle. Germline V gene data show CDR1 as MNHEY and CDR2 as SVGEGT. This CDR3 has 17 residues. The CDR3 DNA is TGTGCCAGCAGTTATCCTGGACTAGCCAGGGGGGTCAATGAGCAGTTCTTC. Translated, it gives CASSYPGLARGVNEQFF.

This clonotype showed up just a few times. The V and J genes are TRBV24-1 and TRBJ2-3, with a tentative D call TRBD2 (6 bases). The CDR3 runs 15 residues. The ends were cut back, 9 bases at V and 2 bases at J, with 17 bases in the middle. Germline V gives CDR1 KGHDR, CDR2 SFDVKD. CDR3 bases: TGTGCCACCGCGGGACCTAGCTCCCCCACAGATACGCAGTATTTT. Translation: CATAGPSSPTDTQYF.

The rearrangement joins TRBV5-1 to TRBJ2-3; D may match TRBD1 or TRBD2 (5 bases each). Trimming pared 4 bases from V and 0 bases from J, leaving 18 bases between. This CDR3 comprises 17 residues. Germline V CDR1 and CDR2: SGHRS, YFSETQ. DNA for the CDR3: TGCGCCAGCAGCGCCGCCACTGGGGGATCTAGCACAGATACGCAGTATTTT. Its translation is CASSAATGGSSTDTQYF.

This clonotype came up a few times. V gene TRBV3-1 combines with J gene TRBJ2-3; TRBD2 matches at 10 bases. Per germline, CDR1 LGHDT and CDR2 YNNKEL (reference sequence). The V gene end was trimmed by 5 bases and the J gene end by 2 bases; junction bases not matched to a gene: 7. This CDR3 contains 16 residues. DNA for the CDR3: TGTGCCAGCAGCACTCGGACTAGCGGATTCACAGATACGCAGTATTTT. This gives the protein CASSTRTSGFTDTQYF.

This clonotype was detected a few times. This chain connects TRBV12-3 or TRBV12-4 to TRBJ1-1, with D possibly matching TRBD1 (5 bases). This CDR3 is 14 amino acids long. Trimming removed 5 bases at V and 4 bases at J, with 14 bases between. CDR3 nucleotide sequence: TGTGCCAGCAGTATCCCGGGACGGATCACTGAAGCTTTCTTT. Protein sequence: CASSIPGRITEAFF.

This chain joins TRBV7-9 and TRBJ2-7, with 13 bases fitting TRBD2. The CDR3 runs to 15 residues. With V trimmed by 6 bases and J by 6 bases, 8 bases remained unmatched. The germline CDR1 and CDR2 sequences are SEHNR and FQNEAQ (reference sequence). Here the CDR3 reads CASRTSGTSGIEQYF. DNA for the CDR3: TGTGCCAGCAGAACCTCCGGGACTAGCGGGATCGAGCAGTACTTC.

The sample holds a few counts of this clonotype. V gene TRBV18 combines with J gene TRBJ1-2, with 12 bases that match TRBD1. Germline CDR1 and CDR2: KGHSH and LQKENI. Germline trimming cut 6 bases from V and 6 bases from J; bases unmatched to any gene: 14. This CDR3 contains 17 residues. CDR3 protein: CASSPGQGAPRPHGYTF. CDR3 DNA sequence: TGTGCCAGCTCCCCGGGACAGGGGGCCCCTCGGCCCCATGGCTACACCTTC.

Ten or more counts support this clonotype. The chain couples TRBV6-2 or TRBV6-3 to TRBJ2-3; tentative D call: TRBD2 (5 bases). This CDR3 comprises 12 residues. V was shortened by 6 bases and J by 6 bases, with 10 bases between the two germline ends. The germline gives CDR1 MNHEY, CDR2 SVGEGT. The CDR3 is CASRDSIDTQYF. The CDR3 DNA reads TGTGCCAGCAGGGACTCCATCGATACGCAGTATTTT.

This clonotype was found a few times. The chain recombines TRBV10-2 with TRBJ2-7, with D unclear. Germline V gene sequence: CDR1 WSHSY, CDR2 SAAADI. V was cut by 0 bases and J by 7 bases, with 10 bases left in between. This CDR3 has 13 residues. DNA for the CDR3: TGCGCCAGCAGTGAGTCCCCGGCATATGAGCAGTACTTC. Its translation: CASSESPAYEQYF.

V gene TRBV2 combines with J gene TRBJ1-6; D not resolved. The V end lost 7 bases, the J end lost 7 bases, and 23 bases lay between the germline ends. From germline, CDR1 is SNHLY and CDR2 FYNNEI. CDR3 size: 17 residues. The CDR3 spells CASTEFQATIRNSPLHF. The DNA of the CDR3 is TGTGCCAGCACGGAGTTTCAGGCGACCATACGGAATTCACCCCTCCACTTT.

This clonotype is labeled as medium-sized. The V call is TRBV28, the J call TRBJ2-7; tentative D call: TRBD2 (5 bases). V lost 4 bases, J lost 6 bases, and 16 bases lay in between. CDR1 MDHEN and CDR2 SYDVKM come from the germline V gene. The CDR3 length is 14 residues. CDR3 nucleotide sequence: TGTGCCAGCAGTTCGGACCCGAGGGATACCGAGCAGTACTTC. Protein: CASSSDPRDTEQYF.

This clonotype was seen repeatedly, ten times or more. The V gene is TRBV14, the J gene TRBJ2-3; no definite D call. The CDR3 is 12 amino acids. From germline, CDR1 is SGHDN and CDR2 FVKESK. Trimming cost V 8 bases and J 0 bases, with 6 bases left between them. The CDR3 DNA sequence: TGTGCCAGCGCATGGAGCACAGATACGCAGTATTTT. Translation gives CASAWSTDTQYF.

The gene calls are TRBV28 and TRBJ2-7; D remains unclear. Trimming shortened V by 2 bases and J by 3 bases, and 5 bases separated the two germline ends. The V gene's germline CDR1 is MDHEN and CDR2 SYDVKM. The CDR3 spans 12 residues. The CDR3 sequence is CASSLLLYEQYF. Written as DNA, the CDR3 is TGTGCCAGCAGTTTACTGCTCTACGAGCAGTACTTC. Supplemented by reference TRBV28 and TRBJ2-7, the full variable domain reads DVKVTQSSRYLVKRTGEKVFLECVQDMDHENMFWYRQDPGLGLRLIYFSYDVKMKEKGDIPEGYSVSREKKERFSLILESASTNQTSMYLCASSLLLYEQYFGPGTRLTVT.

This clonotype was found a few times. V and J are TRBV28 and TRBJ2-7, with a tentative D call TRBD1 (7 bases). The CDR3 has 16 amino acids. Germline CDR1 MDHEN, CDR2 SYDVKM. Trimming cost V 7 bases and J 0 bases, with 19 bases left between them. The CDR3 coding sequence is TGTGCCAGCATCGCCCTCGGGGGACAGAGCTCCTACGAGCAGTACTTC. This sequence encodes CASIALGGQSSYEQYF.